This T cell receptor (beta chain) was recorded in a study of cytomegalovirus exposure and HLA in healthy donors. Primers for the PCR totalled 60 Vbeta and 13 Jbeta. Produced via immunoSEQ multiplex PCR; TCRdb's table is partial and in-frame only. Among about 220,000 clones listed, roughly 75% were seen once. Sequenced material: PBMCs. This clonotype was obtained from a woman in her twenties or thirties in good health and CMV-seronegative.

CDR3 DNA sequence: TGTGCCAGCAAGCGTCTACAGGGAGATACGCAGTATTTT. Translated, it gives CASKRLQGDTQYF. The chain recombines TRBV2 with TRBJ2-3, with D possibly matching TRBD1 (6 bases). The CDR3 is 13 amino acids. V was cut by 7 bases and J by 5 bases, with 13 bases left in between. The V gene's germline CDR1 is SNHLY and CDR2 FYNNEI.